The TCR beta chain described here comes from a study of OX40 agonist ivuxolimab in advanced cancers. Study summary: Ivuxolimab, which is an agonistic anti-OX40 (CD134) antibody, was administered to the patients. Six ivuxolimab dose levels, 0.01 to 10 mg/kg, were given intravenously every 2 weeks. Dose-escalation patients were diagnosed with hepatocellular carcinoma, melanoma, renal cell cancer or head and neck cancer.

Only in-frame clones appear in the TCRdb table, and some are missing; sequencing was by immunoSEQ multiplex PCR. Of more than 25,000 clones detected, more than 60% appear once; the ten largest clones hold approximately 30%. Trimming at V came to 0 bases and at J to 4 bases, leaving 7 bases not matched to a gene. From germline, CDR1 is SGHRS and CDR2 YFSETQ. The CDR3 consists of 19 residues. The chain carries TRBV5-1 and TRBJ2-2, with 15 bases fitting TRBD2. The sequenced sample was CD4+ or CD8+ T cells sorted from blood, obtained in a trial of the OX40 agonist ivuxolimab. This TCR derives from an adult with an advanced solid tumor such as melanoma, head and neck, liver or kidney cancer. The DNA for the CDR3 is TGCGCCAGCAGCTTGGAAGGACTAGCGGGAGGGTTAATCACCGGGGAGCTGTTTTTT. Its translation is CASSLEGLAGGLITGELFF.